The present T cell receptor (beta chain) was sequenced within a study of regulatory T cells in long-lasting Graves disease. Regarding time point: newly diagnosed GD, antithyroid drugs for less than 3 months. Scientists built the TCR library using RNA that was extracted from PBMCs. Library construction for TCR beta used iRepertoire HTBI primers and Arm-PCR of CDR3 regions. MiXCR, applied by TCRdb to the multiplex PCR reads, yields one record per CDR3 protein. The table records around 480,000 distinct CDR3 sequences, 16% of them present only once. This sample was also put to use in a study of T cells in Graves' hyperthyroidism and ophthalmopathy. As that report states: When the TCR CDR3 underwent first-round RT-PCR, the HTBI primer set was used. The majority of expanded thyroid clonotypes above 0.001 also appeared in blood.

This receptor was identified in a man aged 40-49 years with Graves disease. The source material was peripheral blood mononuclear cells (PBMCs), sampled at new diagnosis, from a patient treated with antithyroid drugs.

CDR3: CASSRSISYHEQYF. Written as DNA, the CDR3 is TGTGCCAGCAGCCGATCTATCTCCTACCACGAGCAGTACTTC. The rearrangement links TRBV5-5 to TRBJ2-7; D gene ambiguous. Germline V gene sequence: CDR1 SGHKS, CDR2 YYEKEE (reference sequence). V was trimmed by 4 bases and J by 5 bases, leaving 16 bases between them. The CDR3 has 14 residues.